The text below deals with one T cell receptor beta chain. Its antigen is still unknown. Thymic samples were excised during corrective heart operations. The data were taken from a study of human thymus T cells. Study-wide findings and caveats: What appeared biased in thymic and blood repertoires was the usage of V and J genes.

The CDR3 consists of 16 residues. The germline gives CDR1 SGHDN, CDR2 FVKESK. V shed 1 base, J shed 3 bases, and the junction held 1 base outside the gene matches. The protocol was immunoSEQ multiplex PCR, while the TCRdb copy is restricted to in-frame clones and leaves out a portion. The sample lists fewer than 85,000 clones, approximately 95% seen once, with 0.034% in the top ten. J is TRBJ2-2 and V is TRBV14; 11 positions agree with TRBD1. The specimen sequenced was thymus tissue. The TCR was taken from a girl under three years old with a congenital heart defect but otherwise immunologically healthy. The CDR3 sequence is CASSQVGQGDTGELFF. DNA of the CDR3: TGTGCCAGCAGCCAAGTGGGACAGGGGGACACCGGGGAGCTGTTTTTT.